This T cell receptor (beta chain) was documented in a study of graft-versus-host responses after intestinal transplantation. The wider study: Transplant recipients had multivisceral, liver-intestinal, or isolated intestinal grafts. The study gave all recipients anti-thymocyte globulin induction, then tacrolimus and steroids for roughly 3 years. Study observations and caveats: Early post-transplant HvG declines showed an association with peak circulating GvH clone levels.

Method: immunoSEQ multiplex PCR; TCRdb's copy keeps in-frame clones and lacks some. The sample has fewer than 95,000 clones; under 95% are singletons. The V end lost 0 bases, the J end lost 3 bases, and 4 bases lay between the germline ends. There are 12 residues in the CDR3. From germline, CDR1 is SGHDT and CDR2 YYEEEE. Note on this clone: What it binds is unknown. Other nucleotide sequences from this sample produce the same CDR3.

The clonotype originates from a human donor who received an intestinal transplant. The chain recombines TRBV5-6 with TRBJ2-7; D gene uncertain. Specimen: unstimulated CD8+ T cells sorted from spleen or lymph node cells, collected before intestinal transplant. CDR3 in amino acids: CASSLGGYEQYF. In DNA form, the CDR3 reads TGTGCCAGCAGCTTGGGCGGCTACGAGCAGTACTTC.